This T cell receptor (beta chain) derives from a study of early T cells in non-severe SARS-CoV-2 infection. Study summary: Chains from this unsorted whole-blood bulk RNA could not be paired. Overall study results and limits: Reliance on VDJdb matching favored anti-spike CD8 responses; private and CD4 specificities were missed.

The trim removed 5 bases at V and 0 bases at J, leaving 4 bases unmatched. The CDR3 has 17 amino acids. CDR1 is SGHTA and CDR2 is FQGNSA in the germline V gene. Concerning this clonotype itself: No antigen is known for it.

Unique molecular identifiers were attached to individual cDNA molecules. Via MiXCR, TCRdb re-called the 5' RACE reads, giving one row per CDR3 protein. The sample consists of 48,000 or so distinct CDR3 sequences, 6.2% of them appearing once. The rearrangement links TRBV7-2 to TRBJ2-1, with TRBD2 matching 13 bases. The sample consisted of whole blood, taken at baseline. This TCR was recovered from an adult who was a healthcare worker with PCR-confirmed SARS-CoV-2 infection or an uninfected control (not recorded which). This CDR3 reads CASSPTSGRGSYNEQFF. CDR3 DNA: TGTGCCAGCAGCCCAACTAGCGGGAGGGGCTCCTACAATGAGCAGTTCTTC. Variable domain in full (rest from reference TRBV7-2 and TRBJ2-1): GAGVSQSPSNKVTEKGKDVELRCDPISGHTALYWYRQSLGQGLEFLIYFQGNSAPDKSGLPSDRFSAERTGGSVSTLTIQRTQQEDSAVYLCASSPTSGRGSYNEQFFGPGTRLTVL.